This TCR beta chain was recorded in a study of blood T cell repertoires in COVID-19. Turning to the study itself: Symptom resolution, clearance, or two negative PCRs marked the recovered donors of Cohort 3. T cells, B-cell-depleted T cells, or PBMCs supplied cDNA or gDNA.

Cohort placement rested on clinical history that participants reported themselves. Authors' analysis steps: Reference gene primers were amplified, and this amplification served to estimate nucleated cell counts. Profiled with immunoSEQ multiplex PCR; TCRdb holds only in-frame clones, not every one. V and J calls and clone size are copied from that table; D and trimming were computed from the DNA. The table includes over 200,000 clones, less than 90% detected once. This CDR3 has 13 residues. The V segment lost 1 base and the J segment 7 bases; nucleotides outside the gene matches: 1. Per germline, CDR1 SEHNR and CDR2 FQNEAQ (reference sequence).

Sequencing used PBMCs or T cells enriched from blood (not recorded which). The rearrangement joins TRBV7-9 to TRBJ2-3, with TRBD2 identical over 8 bases. The source of this sequence is a woman between 45 and 65 years old in a cohort exposed to, infected with or recovered from COVID-19 (not recorded which). The DNA of the CDR3 is TGTGCCAGCAGCTTAGGGACTAGCAATACGCAGTATTTT. Its translation is CASSLGTSNTQYF.